Below are 32 T cell receptor beta chains sequenced from a single sample in a study of blood T cell repertoires in COVID-19. Clones were read by immunoSEQ multiplex PCR, and TCRdb kept only the in-frame ones, dropping some. Among around 400,000 clones listed, roughly 90% were seen once. Specimen: peripheral blood. Receptors originate from a man in his forties with acute or convalescent COVID-19.

The chain uses TRBV3-1 (or the pseudogene TRBV3-2) and TRBJ2-5; D is unresolved. The CDR3 is 15 amino acids. Trimming pared 0 bases from V and 2 bases from J, leaving 10 bases between. Germline CDR1 is LGHDT and CDR2 is YNNKEL (reference sequence). The CDR3 sequence is CASSQELIPQETQYF. The CDR3 nucleotides are TGTGCCAGCAGCCAAGAACTAATCCCGCAAGAGACCCAGTACTTC.

The chain is built from TRBV19 and TRBJ2-1; no firm D call. This CDR3 region has 11 residues. CDR1 LNHDA and CDR2 SQIVND come from the germline V gene (reference sequence). The ends were cut back, 3 bases at V and 7 bases at J, with 4 bases in the middle. The CDR3 spells CASSIRNEQFF. The CDR3 bases are TGTGCCAGTAGTATTCGGAATGAGCAGTTCTTC. Based on the CDR3 plus reference TRBV19 and TRBJ2-1, the full variable domain is DGGITQSPKYLFRKEGQNVTLSCEQNLNHDAMYWYRQDPGQGLRLIYYSQIVNDFQKGDIAEGYSVSREKKESFPLTVTSAQKNPTAFYLCASSIRNEQFFGPGTRLTVL.

This chain links TRBV2 with TRBJ2-6, with D possibly matching TRBD1 (5 bases). This CDR3 comprises 17 residues. V was pared by 4 bases and J by 0 bases, with 13 bases between. Looked up from germline, CDR1 is SNHLY and CDR2 is FYNNEI. The CDR3 region is CASSVGHANSGANVLTF. In DNA form, the CDR3 reads TGTGCCAGCAGTGTCGGACACGCAAACTCTGGGGCCAACGTCCTGACTTTC.

The V and J genes are TRBV5-1 and TRBJ2-7, with TRBD2 identical over 9 bases. J lost 2 bases, V lost 0 bases, and 6 bases had no gene match. Germline V gene data show CDR1 as SGHRS and CDR2 as YFSETQ. The CDR3 runs 16 residues. As DNA, the CDR3 is TGCGCCAGCAGCTTGGGGGGCGGGAGGGAAACCTACGAGCAGTACTTC. Translation: CASSLGGGRETYEQYF.

The gene calls are TRBV9 and TRBJ2-1; the D gene is possibly TRBD1 (5 bases). This CDR3 has 14 amino acids. V lost 3 bases, J lost 6 bases, and 13 bases lay in between. The germline CDR1 and CDR2 sequences are SGDLS and YYNGEE. The CDR3: CASSGLWGRNEQFF. In DNA, the CDR3 is TGTGCCAGCAGCGGGTTATGGGGCCGCAATGAGCAGTTCTTC.

V is TRBV5-1 and J is TRBJ2-1; possible D gene TRBD1, 5 bases. Trimming shortened V by 4 bases and J by 8 bases, and 10 bases separated the two germline ends. The CDR3 is made up of 12 amino acids. Germline assignment: CDR1 SGHRS and CDR2 YFSETQ. The CDR3 DNA is TGCGCCAGCAGCCCGTGGGGCGATGAGCAGTTCTTC. Residues: CASSPWGDEQFF.

This sequence joins TRBV27 and TRBJ2-2; 8 bases match TRBD1. After removal of 2 bases from V and 10 bases from J, the junction contained 12 bases not matched to a gene. The V gene's germline CDR1 is MNHEY and CDR2 SMNVEV (reference sequence). This CDR3 region has 16 residues. CDR3 residues: CASSLISGGAPVELFF. The CDR3 DNA sequence: TGTGCCAGCAGTTTAATATCAGGGGGCGCCCCGGTGGAGCTGTTTTTT.

This chain uses TRBV5-1 with TRBJ2-1, with a tentative D call TRBD1 (6 bases). V lost 0 bases and J 4 bases, leaving 11 bases between the germline ends. Germline values: CDR1 SGHRS, CDR2 YFSETQ. The CDR3 is 15 residues long. CDR3: CASSLGRGQYNEQFF. The CDR3 bases are TGCGCCAGCAGCTTGGGCAGGGGACAATACAATGAGCAGTTCTTC.

This clone is a singleton in its sample. The V and J genes are TRBV6-5 and TRBJ2-3; no definite D call. V was pared by 2 bases and J by 0 bases, with 6 bases between. This CDR3 contains 14 residues. The germline CDR1 and CDR2 sequences are MNHEY and SVGAGI. The CDR3 nucleotides read TGTGCCAGCAGTTACGGGCCTAGCACAGATACGCAGTATTTT. Encoded protein: CASSYGPSTDTQYF.

For this clone: Different DNA sequences within this sample yield the same CDR3. The V and J genes are TRBV19 and TRBJ1-5; D call uncertain. The CDR3 is 14 residues long. V lost 8 bases and J 2 bases, leaving 13 bases between the germline ends. Germline-derived CDR1 and CDR2 are LNHDA and SQIVND (reference sequence). CDR3 sequence: CASSEGGRNQPQHF. CDR3 bases: TGTGCCAGTTCAGAAGGTGGGCGCAATCAGCCCCAGCATTTT.

Points on this clone: Other DNA sequences in the same sample also yield this CDR3. The chain recombines TRBV9 with TRBJ1-1; D not certain. Looked up from germline, CDR1 is SGDLS and CDR2 is YYNGEE. The CDR3 length is 13 residues. V was pared by 0 bases and J by 4 bases, with 7 bases between. CDR3 nucleotides: TGTGCCAGCAGCGTAGGGTCGGGCACTGAAGCTTTCTTT. Protein product: CASSVGSGTEAFF.

The V call is TRBV24-1, the J call TRBJ1-2; 10 bases match TRBD1. After removal of 8 bases from V and 3 bases from J, the junction contained 8 bases not matched to a gene. Germline lookup yields CDR1 KGHDR and CDR2 SFDVKD. The CDR3 covers 15 residues. CDR3 protein: CATKGGQGPHYGYTF. The CDR3 DNA reads TGTGCCACCAAGGGGGGACAGGGGCCCCACTATGGCTACACCTTC.

The V call is TRBV5-6, the J call TRBJ1-6; 9 nucleotides agree with TRBD1. V shed 4 bases and J 6 bases; nucleotides not matched to a gene: 5. The germline gives CDR1 SGHDT, CDR2 YYEEEE. This CDR3 contains 15 residues. Written as DNA, the CDR3 is TGTGCCAGCAGCGCCGGGACAGGGCGTAATTCACCCCTCCACTTT. Residues: CASSAGTGRNSPLHF.

This chain joins TRBV2 and TRBJ1-5, with D possibly matching TRBD1 (5 bases). V was trimmed by 6 bases and J by 0 bases, leaving 9 bases between them. The germline V gene encodes CDR1 SNHLY and CDR2 FYNNEI. CDR3 length: 14 amino acids. Here the CDR3 reads CASSRGDSNQPQHF. The CDR3 region has the DNA TGTGCCAGCAGCCGGGGGGATAGCAATCAGCCCCAGCATTTT.

The J gene is TRBJ1-2, the V gene TRBV7-3, with D perhaps TRBD1 (5 bases). CDR1 and CDR2 (germline): SGHTA, FQGTGA. V dropped 2 bases and J dropped 2 bases, with 9 bases sitting between them. The CDR3 runs 14 residues. The CDR3 loop is CASSLDGGNYGYTF. The CDR3 DNA sequence: TGTGCCAGCAGCTTAGACGGGGGGAACTATGGCTACACCTTC.

CDR3 amino acids: CASSSPGGVIEQYF. The DNA of the CDR3 is TGTGCCAGCAGCTCCCCCGGGGGGGTAATAGAGCAGTACTTC. The chain carries TRBV7-2 and TRBJ2-7; TRBD2 aligns across 8 bases. With V trimmed by 4 bases and J by 7 bases, 9 bases remained unmatched. CDR1 is SGHTA and CDR2 is FQGNSA in the germline V gene. The CDR3 spans 14 residues.

The CDR3 nucleotides read TGTGCCAGCAGCTTACTCGACACTGAAGCTTTCTTT. It codes for CASSLLDTEAFF. The gene calls are TRBV7-2 and TRBJ1-1; D gene uncertain. Trimming took 2 bases from V and 3 from J, leaving 4 bases between them. The CDR3 has 12 amino acids. Germline CDR1 SGHTA, CDR2 FQGNSA.

The rearrangement links TRBV20-1 to TRBJ2-3; tentative D call: TRBD2 (6 bases). This CDR3 is built from 13 residues. CDR1 and CDR2 from the germline V gene are DFQATT and SNEGSKA (reference sequence). The ends were cut back, 3 bases at V and 3 bases at J, with 10 bases in the middle. The CDR3 coding sequence is TGCAGTGCTAGTCATCGGGGGACAGATACGCAGTATTTT. It codes for CSASHRGTDTQYF.

This clone came up once. The chain employs TRBV21-1 and TRBJ2-7; no check of the table's D call, TRBD1, against the DNA was made. TRBV21-1 corresponds to a pseudogene. The CDR3 totals 14 residues. The CDR3 loop reads CASSKAGQTYEQYF. The CDR3 DNA reads TGTGCCAGCAGCAAAGCGGGACAGACCTACGAGCAGTACTTC.

This sequence joins TRBV12-3 or TRBV12-4 and TRBJ1-2; D call uncertain. The CDR3 contains 13 residues. Trimming pared 1 base from V and 2 bases from J, leaving 5 bases between. This CDR3 is CASSLVSNYGYTF. In DNA, the CDR3 is TGTGCCAGCAGTTTAGTAAGCAACTATGGCTACACCTTC.

This rearrangement joins TRBV28 to TRBJ1-2, with 7 bases matching TRBD1. CDR1 is MDHEN, CDR2 SYDVKM, per germline. The ends lost 3 bases at V and 3 bases at J; junction bases unmatched: 4. The CDR3 runs to 14 residues. CDR3 bases: TGTGCCAGCAGTTTGGGCAGGGGGTACTATGGCTACACCTTC. Its translation is CASSLGRGYYGYTF.

The rearrangement links TRBV5-1 to TRBJ1-3; perhaps TRBD1 as D (5 bases). The germline V and J ends were trimmed by 0 bases and 3 bases, with 7 bases remaining between them. The germline V gene encodes CDR1 SGHRS and CDR2 YFSETQ. The CDR3 is 14 residues long. CDR3 sequence reads: CASSLEGVGNTIYF. For the CDR3, the DNA is TGCGCCAGCAGCTTGGAAGGGGTTGGAAACACCATATATTTT.

The V call is TRBV5-5, the J call TRBJ2-7, with 7 bases matching TRBD2. V was clipped by 3 bases and J by 0 bases; unmatched bases: 6. In germline, CDR1 is SGHKS, CDR2 YYEKEE (reference sequence). The length of the CDR3 is 15 residues. CDR3 residues: CASSSSAGPSYEQYF. Written as DNA, the CDR3 is TGTGCCAGCAGCTCGTCAGCGGGACCCTCCTACGAGCAGTACTTC.

This clone occurred once. The J gene is TRBJ2-2, the V gene TRBV19; 8 bases map to TRBD1. Trimming cost V 5 bases and J 6 bases; bases outside gene matches: 8. Per germline, CDR1 LNHDA and CDR2 SQIVND (reference sequence). This CDR3 is 15 amino acids long. CDR3 DNA: TGTGCCAGTAGTTCACAGACAGGGGTCGCCGGGGAGCTGTTTTTT. Amino acids: CASSSQTGVAGELFF.

The CDR3 protein is CASSGLAGITDTQYF. The CDR3 DNA follows: TGTGCCAGCTCCGGACTAGCGGGGATCACAGATACGCAGTATTTT. This chain uses TRBV3-1 (or the pseudogene TRBV3-2) with TRBJ2-3; 12 bases fit TRBD2. CDR3 size: 15 residues. V shed 8 bases and J 2 bases; nucleotides not matched to a gene: 5. From germline, CDR1 is LGHDT and CDR2 YNNKEL (reference sequence).

This chain connects TRBV6-5 to TRBJ1-1, with TRBD1 as a possible D gene (5 bases). The length of the CDR3 is 14 residues. From germline, CDR1 is MNHEY and CDR2 SVGAGI. Trimming cost V 9 bases and J 1 base, with 15 bases left between them. The CDR3 DNA reads TGTGCCAGTACCCGGGGGACGAGGAACACTGAAGCTTTCTTT. Its protein is CASTRGTRNTEAFF.

The chain combines TRBV9 with TRBJ2-6, with a weak D call TRBD1 (6 bases). V was clipped by 5 bases and J by 0 bases, with 21 bases between them. The CDR3 extends over 19 amino acids. CDR1 and CDR2 (germline): SGDLS, YYNGEE. The CDR3 loop reads CASRPWDNALSSGANVLTF. The CDR3 DNA is TGTGCCAGCAGACCTTGGGACAACGCCCTCTCCTCTGGGGCCAACGTCCTGACTTTC.

Comments on this clone: The same CDR3 also results from other DNA sequences found in this sample. The chain has TRBV6-5 and TRBJ1-4, with TRBD1 as a possible D gene (5 bases). This CDR3 is built from 12 residues. The ends were cut back, 6 bases at V and 7 bases at J, with 9 bases in the middle. Germline V CDR1 and CDR2: MNHEY, SVGAGI. As DNA, the CDR3 is TGTGCCAGCAGCCTAAGGGGTGAAAAACTGTTTTTT. It is translated as CASSLRGEKLFF.

The chain is built from TRBV27 and TRBJ1-5, with TRBD1 identical over 7 bases. This CDR3 is built from 17 residues. The trim removed 3 bases at V and 5 bases at J, leaving 13 bases unmatched. Germline assignment: CDR1 MNHEY and CDR2 SMNVEV (reference sequence). CDR3 amino acids: CASSFTYRGERYQPQHF. DNA for the CDR3: TGTGCCAGCAGTTTCACGTACAGGGGCGAGCGGTATCAGCCCCAGCATTTT.

This chain joins TRBV6-4 and TRBJ1-2; the match to TRBD1 covers 9 bases. The CDR3 has 17 residues. Trimming at V came to 3 bases and at J to 4 bases, leaving 12 bases not matched to a gene. Germline CDR1 and CDR2: MRHNA and SNTAGT. The CDR3, as DNA: TGTGCCAGCAGTGAAGACATCGACACAGGGGGCCCCTATGGCTACACCTTC. Its protein is CASSEDIDTGGPYGYTF.

This clone has a single count. The chain joins TRBV2 to TRBJ1-1, with a tentative D call TRBD1 (5 bases). Germline values: CDR1 SNHLY, CDR2 FYNNEI. The CDR3 length is 14 residues. V was clipped by 6 bases and J by 2 bases, with 13 bases between them. DNA for the CDR3: TGTGCCAGCAGATTTTTGACAGACAACACTGAAGCTTTCTTT. It is translated as CASRFLTDNTEAFF.

This sequence joins TRBV7-3 and TRBJ2-5, with no clear D. This CDR3 has 13 amino acids. Trimming took 5 bases from V and 4 from J, leaving 11 bases between them. The germline V gene encodes CDR1 SGHTA and CDR2 FQGTGA. CDR3 protein: CASSLIGGETQYF. DNA of the CDR3: TGTGCCAGCAGCCTCATCGGTGGAGAGACCCAGTACTTC.